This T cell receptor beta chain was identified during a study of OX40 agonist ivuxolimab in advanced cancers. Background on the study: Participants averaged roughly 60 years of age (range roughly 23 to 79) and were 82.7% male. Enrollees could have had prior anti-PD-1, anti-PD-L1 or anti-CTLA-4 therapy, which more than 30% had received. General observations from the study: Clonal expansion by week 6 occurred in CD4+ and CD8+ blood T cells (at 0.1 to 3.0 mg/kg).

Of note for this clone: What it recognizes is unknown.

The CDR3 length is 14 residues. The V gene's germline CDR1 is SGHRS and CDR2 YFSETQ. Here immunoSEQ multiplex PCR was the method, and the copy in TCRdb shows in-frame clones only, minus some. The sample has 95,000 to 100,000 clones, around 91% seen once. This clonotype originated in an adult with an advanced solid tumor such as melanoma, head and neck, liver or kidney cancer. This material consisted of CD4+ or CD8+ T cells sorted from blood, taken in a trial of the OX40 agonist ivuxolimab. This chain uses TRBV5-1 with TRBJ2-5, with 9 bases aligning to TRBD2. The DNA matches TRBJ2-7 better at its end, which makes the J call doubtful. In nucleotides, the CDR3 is TGCGCCAGCAGCTTGGCTAGCGGGATCGACGAGCAGTACTTC. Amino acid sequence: CASSLASGIDEQYF.